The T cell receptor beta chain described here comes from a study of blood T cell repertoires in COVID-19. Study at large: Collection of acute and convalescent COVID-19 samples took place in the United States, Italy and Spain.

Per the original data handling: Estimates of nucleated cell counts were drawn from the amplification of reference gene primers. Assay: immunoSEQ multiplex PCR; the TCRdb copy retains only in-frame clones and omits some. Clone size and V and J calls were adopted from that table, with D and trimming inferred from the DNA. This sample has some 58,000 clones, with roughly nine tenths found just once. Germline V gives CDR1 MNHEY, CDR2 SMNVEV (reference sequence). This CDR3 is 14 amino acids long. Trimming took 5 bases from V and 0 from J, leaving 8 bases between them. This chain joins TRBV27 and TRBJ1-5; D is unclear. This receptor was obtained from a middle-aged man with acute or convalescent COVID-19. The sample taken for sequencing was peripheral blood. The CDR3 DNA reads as TGTGCCAGCAGTCCTTCAGATAGCAATCAGCCCCAGCATTTT. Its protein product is CASSPSDSNQPQHF.